This entry lists 15 T cell receptor beta chains sequenced from one sample in a study of technical replicates of blood from several donors. Generated by immunoSEQ multiplex PCR, the TCRdb table keeps only in-frame clones and is missing some. This repertoire shows some 70,000 clones, approximately 91% found once; its top ten account for roughly 4.3%. The sequenced sample consisted of PBMCs. These receptor sequences come from a human donor in good health. Some clones in this sample may be carry-over from other donors' samples.

The chain combines TRBV27 with TRBJ2-3; TRBD2 matches at 8 bases. This CDR3 region has 15 residues. Germline loops: CDR1 MNHEY, CDR2 SMNVEV (reference sequence). V gave up 6 bases and J gave up 6 bases; unmatched junction bases: 11. The CDR3 sequence is CASSLLAGSRDTQYF. CDR3 sequence (DNA): TGTGCCAGCAGCCTCCTAGCGGGCTCTCGGGATACGCAGTATTTT.

This chain connects TRBV7-9 to TRBJ2-2; 9 nucleotides agree with TRBD1. The CDR3 is 15 residues long. CDR1 SEHNR and CDR2 FQNEAQ come from the germline V gene (reference sequence). J was trimmed by 5 bases and V by 5 bases; bases with no gene match: 6. The CDR3 here is CASSTGTGSTGELFF. The CDR3 region has the DNA TGTGCCAGCAGCACCGGGACAGGGAGTACCGGGGAGCTGTTTTTT.

The chain joins TRBV5-6 to TRBJ1-3; D uncertain. This CDR3 contains 12 residues. Germline loops: CDR1 SGHDT, CDR2 YYEEEE. The ends were cut back, 0 bases at V and 7 bases at J, with 5 bases in the middle. The CDR3 sequence: CASSLGSNTIYF. The CDR3 DNA follows: TGTGCCAGCAGCTTGGGAAGCAACACCATATATTTT. The variable domain in full, with the rest retrieved from reference TRBV5-6 and TRBJ1-3, is DAGVTQSPTHLIKTRGQQVTLRCSPKSGHDTVSWYQQALGQGPQFIFQYYEEEERQRGNFPDRFSGHQFPNYSSELNVNALLLGDSALYLCASSLGSNTIYFGEGSWLTVV.

This rearrangement joins TRBV2 to TRBJ2-1, with D maybe TRBD1 (5 bases). Looked up from germline, CDR1 is SNHLY and CDR2 is FYNNEI. V was shortened by 7 bases and J by 2 bases, with 12 bases between the two germline ends. This CDR3 contains 14 residues. The CDR3 loop reads CASTAGYPYNEQFF. In DNA, the CDR3 is TGTGCCAGCACGGCAGGGTATCCCTACAATGAGCAGTTCTTC.

This chain connects TRBV20-1 to TRBJ1-2; no clear D. CDR1 and CDR2 (germline): DFQATT, SNEGSKA (reference sequence). CDR3 size: 10 residues. In DNA, the CDR3 is TGCAGCGCCCCCCGGGGAGGCTACACCTTC. The encoded protein is CSAPRGGYTF.

The chain is built from TRBV7-6 and TRBJ1-5; unclear D gene. CDR1 and CDR2 from the germline V gene are SGHVS and FNYEAQ. V was trimmed by 2 bases and J by 2 bases, leaving 10 bases between them. This CDR3 has 15 residues. The CDR3 DNA follows: TGTGCCAGCAGCTTAACACCGGAGGGCAATCAGCCCCAGCATTTT. Translation gives CASSLTPEGNQPQHF.

The chain combines TRBV18 with TRBJ2-7; D is possibly TRBD2 (6 bases). Trimming took off 0 bases at V and 6 bases at J, with 18 bases between the two ends. The length of the CDR3 is 16 residues. Germline V gives CDR1 KGHSH, CDR2 LQKENI. In DNA form, the CDR3 reads TGTGCCAGCTCACCACCGGGCTTTAGGGTCGGGGGCGAGCAGTACTTC. Its translation: CASSPPGFRVGGEQYF.

This clone has just one count. The rearrangement links TRBV27 to TRBJ1-3; D is unclear. The CDR3 is 14 residues long. Trimming took 8 bases from V and 4 from J, leaving 15 bases between them. Germline assignment: CDR1 MNHEY and CDR2 SMNVEV (reference sequence). CDR3 amino acids: CASGYWGAGNTIYF. The CDR3 coding sequence is TGTGCCAGCGGCTATTGGGGAGCCGGAAACACCATATATTTT.

This clone appeared once. The rearrangement uses TRBV23-1 and TRBJ2-7, with 14 bases identical to TRBD2. TRBV23-1 falls under the ORF class, with uncertain function. The CDR3 length is 17 residues. With V trimmed by 2 bases and J by 2 bases, 5 bases remained unmatched. CDR3 region: CASSQRTSGGRTYEQYF. The DNA of the CDR3 is TGCGCCAGCAGTCAAAGGACTAGCGGGGGGAGAACCTACGAGCAGTACTTC.

The count of this clone is one. This chain connects TRBV2 to TRBJ1-2; perhaps TRBD1 as D (5 bases). This CDR3 is 15 amino acids long. Germline CDR1 SNHLY, CDR2 FYNNEI. Trimming removed 2 bases from V and 0 bases from J, with 10 bases in between. CDR3 sequence: CASSEWQDTNYGYTF. CDR3 DNA: TGTGCCAGCAGTGAATGGCAGGACACTAACTATGGCTACACCTTC. The whole variable domain, remainder taken from reference TRBV2 and TRBJ1-2, is EPEVTQTPSHQVTQMGQEVILRCVPISNHLYFYWYRQILGQKVEFLVSFYNNEISEKSEIFDDQFSVERPDGSNFTLKIRSTKLEDSAMYFCASSEWQDTNYGYTFGSGTRLTVV.

This clone was seen only once. This chain joins TRBV18 and TRBJ1-5; D perhaps matches TRBD1 (5 bases). CDR1 KGHSH and CDR2 LQKENI come from the germline V gene. V was cut by 1 base and J by 4 bases, with 8 bases left in between. The CDR3 totals 14 residues. CDR3 residues: CASSPRQLNQPQHF. The CDR3 DNA reads as TGTGCCAGCTCACCACGACAGCTAAATCAGCCCCAGCATTTT.

The V call is TRBV29-1, the J call TRBJ2-6, with D perhaps matching TRBD1 (6 bases). Germline CDR1 and CDR2: SQVTM and ANQGSEA. Deletions cut 6 bases from V and 2 bases from J, with 11 bases between. The CDR3 contains 14 residues. This chain's CDR3 is CSVQTGTGANVLTF. The CDR3 DNA follows: TGCAGCGTGCAAACAGGGACTGGGGCCAACGTCCTGACTTTC.

On this clone itself: Other DNA sequences in this sample translate to the same CDR3. V and J are TRBV7-2 and TRBJ1-2, with D perhaps TRBD1 (5 bases). This CDR3 is built from 12 residues. Germline loops: CDR1 SGHTA, CDR2 FQGNSA. V shed 3 bases and J shed 8 bases, with 10 bases lying between them. CDR3 nucleotides: TGTGCCAGCAGCTTGGGGGGACCGGGCTACACCTTC. This codes for CASSLGGPGYTF.

The J gene is TRBJ1-2, the V gene TRBV7-8, with a possible D match to TRBD1 (5 bases). This CDR3 contains 13 residues. With 5 bases removed from V and 2 bases from J, the gap between germline ends came to 9 bases. Germline CDR1 reads SGHVS; CDR2 reads FQNEAQ. The CDR3 loop is CASSRDSNYGYTF. The CDR3 DNA follows: TGTGCCAGCAGCCGTGACAGCAACTATGGCTACACCTTC.

The chain employs TRBV5-4 and TRBJ2-3; a possible D gene is TRBD1 (6 bases). The CDR3 sequence is 14 residues long. Trimming shortened V by 1 base and J by 2 bases, and 8 bases separated the two germline ends. Germline CDR1 is SGHNT and CDR2 is YYREEE (reference sequence). The CDR3 DNA reads as TGTGCCAGCAGCTTGACAGGGCTCACAGATACGCAGTATTTT. Translation gives CASSLTGLTDTQYF.